One sample yielded the 29 T cell receptor beta chains listed below, sequenced in a study of blood T cell repertoires in COVID-19. Profiled with immunoSEQ multiplex PCR; TCRdb holds only in-frame clones, not every one. The data hold about 220,000 clones, with around four fifths observed a single time. Material: peripheral blood. These TCRs come from a woman aged 55-70 years who had recovered from COVID-19.

The rearrangement uses TRBV18 and TRBJ1-3, with D perhaps TRBD1 (6 bases). V was cut by 3 bases and J by 2 bases, with 17 bases left in between. The CDR3 consists of 17 residues. Germline values: CDR1 KGHSH, CDR2 LQKENI. CDR3 amino acids: CASSPLGPQGPGNTIYF. CDR3 bases: TGTGCCAGCTCACCCCTGGGACCCCAGGGGCCTGGAAACACCATATATTTT.

J is TRBJ2-7 and V is TRBV5-4, with TRBD1 matching over 7 bases. Losses at the gene ends were 0 bases for V and 4 bases for J; bases not matched to a gene: 1. Germline V CDR1 and CDR2: SGHNT, YYREEE (reference sequence). CDR3 length: 13 residues. CDR3 amino acids: CASSLDRGYEQYF. The DNA for the CDR3 is TGTGCCAGCAGCTTGGACAGGGGTTACGAGCAGTACTTC.

The chain recombines TRBV10-2 with TRBJ1-1, with 8 bases fitting TRBD1. Looked up from germline, CDR1 is WSHSY and CDR2 is SAAADI. Trimming cost V 8 bases and J 0 bases; bases outside gene matches: 2. This CDR3 contains 13 residues. The CDR3 reads CASETGVNTEAFF. The CDR3 DNA is TGCGCCAGCGAGACAGGGGTGAACACTGAAGCTTTCTTT.

V and J are TRBV5-6 and TRBJ2-3; weak D call: TRBD1 (5 bases). Trimming pared 1 base from V and 0 bases from J, leaving 9 bases between. Germline assignment: CDR1 SGHDT and CDR2 YYEEEE. This CDR3 spans 15 amino acids. The CDR3 region has the DNA TGTGCCAGCAGCTTGTACGGACAAAGCACAGATACGCAGTATTTT. Protein: CASSLYGQSTDTQYF.

The genes are TRBV6-5 and TRBJ1-1; D is unresolved. The CDR3 has 12 residues. The germline CDR1 and CDR2 sequences are MNHEY and SVGAGI. Trimming pared 8 bases from V and 7 bases from J, leaving 14 bases between. CDR3 region: CASSRSGVEAFF. As DNA, the CDR3 is TGTGCCAGCTCCCGGAGCGGGGTTGAAGCTTTCTTT.

The chain links TRBV20-1 to TRBJ2-7; 10 bases fit TRBD1. There are 14 residues in the CDR3. J was trimmed by 2 bases and V by 5 bases; bases with no gene match: 6. Germline CDR1 and CDR2: DFQATT and SNEGSKA (reference sequence). CDR3 sequence (DNA): TGCAGTGCTGGTGGACAGGGGGGTGCCTACGAGCAGTACTTC. The encoded protein is CSAGGQGGAYEQYF.

This clone appeared a single time. Compared with germline, one end of the junction differs, possibly owing to a read error. This chain links TRBV7-2 with TRBJ2-7; 9 positions match TRBD2. The CDR3 runs to 13 residues. The germline CDR1 and CDR2 sequences are SGHTA and FQGNSA. CDR3 nucleotide sequence: TGTGCCAGCAGTTCACGCAATTTAGCGGGGGTGAACTTC. Its protein is CASSSRNLAGVNF.

For the CDR3, the DNA is TGTGCCAGCAGCGTATCCGCGGGCGTTTATACGCAGTATTTT. Encoded protein: CASSVSAGVYTQYF. The V and J genes are TRBV9 and TRBJ2-3; TRBD2 is a possible D gene (5 bases). The length of the CDR3 is 14 residues. CDR1 SGDLS and CDR2 YYNGEE come from the germline V gene. The V end was cut by 1 base, the J end by 7 bases, with 13 bases between.

Of note for this clone: Other DNA sequences in this specimen translate into the identical CDR3. The rearrangement joins TRBV5-6 to TRBJ1-2; D is perhaps TRBD1 (6 bases). V dropped 0 bases and J dropped 6 bases, with 9 bases sitting between them. This CDR3 is 13 amino acids long. CDR1 SGHDT and CDR2 YYEEEE come from the germline V gene. As DNA, the CDR3 is TGTGCCAGCAGCTTGGACAGGGCTAATGGCTACACCTTC. It is translated as CASSLDRANGYTF.

V and J are TRBV30 and TRBJ2-3; 8 bases align to TRBD1. Germline-derived CDR1 and CDR2 are GTSNPN and SVGIG (reference sequence). The CDR3 consists of 14 residues. The V gene end was trimmed by 2 bases and the J gene end by 6 bases; junction bases not matched to a gene: 7. CDR3 loop: CAWSQDRVFDTQYF. Written as DNA, the CDR3 is TGTGCCTGGAGTCAGGACAGGGTCTTCGATACGCAGTATTTT.

The rearrangement joins TRBV30 to TRBJ2-1, with D hard to call. V lost 2 bases, J lost 4 bases, and 15 bases lay in between. The CDR3 is 15 residues long. CDR1 and CDR2 from the germline V gene are GTSNPN and SVGIG (reference sequence). The CDR3 loop reads CAWSQGVARYNEQFF. The CDR3 nucleotides are TGTGCCTGGAGTCAAGGAGTTGCGAGGTACAATGAGCAGTTCTTC. Variable domain in full (rest from reference TRBV30 and TRBJ2-1): SQTIHQWPATLVQPVGSPLSLECTVEGTSNPNLYWYRQAAGRGLQLLFYSVGIGQISSEVPQNLSASRPQDRQFILSSKKLLLSDSGFYLCAWSQGVARYNEQFFGPGTRLTVL.

This clone was recorded only once. The chain couples TRBV5-6 to TRBJ2-7, with a weak D call TRBD2 (5 bases). Between the trimmed V and J ends, which lost 1 base and 0 bases, there was a span of 11 bases. The CDR3 loop spans 15 amino acids. CDR1 is SGHDT, CDR2 YYEEEE, per germline. CDR3 coding DNA: TGTGCCAGCAGCTTGAGGGATCGGGGCTCCTACGAGCAGTACTTC. Protein sequence: CASSLRDRGSYEQYF. Full variable domain (outside the CDR3, taken from reference TRBV5-6 and TRBJ2-7): DAGVTQSPTHLIKTRGQQVTLRCSPKSGHDTVSWYQQALGQGPQFIFQYYEEEERQRGNFPDRFSGHQFPNYSSELNVNALLLGDSALYLCASSLRDRGSYEQYFGPGTRLTVT.

A note on this clone: This sample also contains other DNA sequences that code for the same CDR3. This rearrangement joins TRBV7-2 to TRBJ2-5; no clear D. CDR1 SGHTA and CDR2 FQGNSA come from the germline V gene. Deletions cut 0 bases from V and 2 bases from J, with 4 bases between. This CDR3 region has 13 residues. The CDR3 DNA reads TGTGCCAGCAGCTTAGCCAGGCAAGAGACCCAGTACTTC. Translating gives CASSLARQETQYF.

The V and J genes are TRBV6-5 and TRBJ2-2, with D tentatively TRBD1 (6 bases). The CDR3 contains 16 residues. V was cut by 0 bases and J by 0 bases, with 8 bases left in between. The germline gives CDR1 MNHEY, CDR2 SVGAGI. For the CDR3, the DNA is TGTGCCAGCAGTTACTCGGGGGCCCCGAACACCGGGGAGCTGTTTTTT. It codes for CASSYSGAPNTGELFF.

The V and J genes are TRBV6-5 and TRBJ2-7, with D hard to call. The CDR3 sequence is 14 residues long. The germline V and J ends were trimmed by 2 bases and 2 bases, with 10 bases remaining between them. CDR1 and CDR2 from the germline V gene are MNHEY and SVGAGI. CDR3 region: CASSYSDGAYEQYF. In nucleotides, the CDR3 is TGTGCCAGCAGTTACAGTGACGGAGCCTACGAGCAGTACTTC.

The J gene is TRBJ2-3, the V gene TRBV7-2, with TRBD2 as a possible D gene (6 bases). Trimming took off 5 bases at V and 0 bases at J, with 15 bases between the two ends. Per germline, CDR1 SGHTA and CDR2 FQGNSA. The CDR3 is 16 amino acids. The CDR3 DNA is TGTGCCAGCAGCACCAGACTAGTTACTAGCACAGATACGCAGTATTTT. Translated, it gives CASSTRLVTSTDTQYF.

J is TRBJ1-2 and V is TRBV4-1; TRBD1 aligns across 7 bases. Per the germline V gene, CDR1 is MGHRA and CDR2 is YSYEKL. The CDR3 totals 14 residues. The junction had 6 bases not matched to a gene; V was cut back by 0 bases and J by 8 bases. The CDR3 coding sequence is TGCGCCAGCAGCCAAGAAGGGGCAGGGGGAGGCTACACCTTC. This translates into CASSQEGAGGGYTF.

This clone was counted only a few times. The chain uses TRBV10-1 and TRBJ2-3; no definite D call. The V and J ends lost 0 bases and 6 bases respectively, with 7 bases between them. This CDR3 contains 13 residues. Germline loops: CDR1 WNHNN, CDR2 SYGVQD (reference sequence). The CDR3 sequence is CASSESVADTQYF. For the CDR3, the DNA is TGCGCCAGCAGTGAGTCGGTCGCGGATACGCAGTATTTT.

The chain recombines TRBV18 with TRBJ2-7; TRBD1 might be the D (5 bases). In germline, CDR1 is KGHSH, CDR2 LQKENI. The CDR3 covers 14 residues. V lost 5 bases and J lost 0, with 11 bases in between. The CDR3 sequence: CASSDSDNSYEQYF. Here the CDR3 DNA reads TGTGCCAGCTCAGACAGTGACAACTCCTACGAGCAGTACTTC.

This clone occurred a few times. This chain connects TRBV7-9 to TRBJ1-1; weak D call: TRBD1 (6 bases). V gave up 5 bases and J gave up 1 base, with 14 bases separating them. The germline CDR1 and CDR2 sequences are SEHNR and FQNEAQ (reference sequence). The CDR3 is 15 amino acids. CDR3 DNA sequence: TGTGCCAGCAGCCCTCCGGGACAAAAGAACACTGAAGCTTTCTTT. This gives the protein CASSPPGQKNTEAFF.

CDR3 nucleotide sequence: TGCAGTGCCTCGGACAGGAACACCATATATTTT. It translates to CSASDRNTIYF. The chain has TRBV20-1 and TRBJ1-3; the match to TRBD1 covers 7 bases. The CDR3 loop spans 11 amino acids. J was trimmed by 7 bases and V by 6 bases; bases with no gene match: 3. Germline V CDR1 and CDR2: DFQATT, SNEGSKA (reference sequence).

The J gene is TRBJ2-1, the V gene TRBV7-3, with TRBD1 matching over 7 bases. The CDR3 contains 14 residues. V was clipped by 5 bases and J by 8 bases; unmatched bases: 9. Per germline, CDR1 SGHTA and CDR2 FQGTGA. Here the CDR3 reads CASSPLRDSHEQFF. For the CDR3, the DNA is TGTGCCAGCAGCCCCCTCCGGGACAGCCATGAGCAGTTCTTC.

The V gene is TRBV15, the J gene TRBJ1-5; D is undetermined. Germline lookup yields CDR1 LNHNV and CDR2 YYDKDF (reference sequence). The CDR3 has 14 residues. V dropped 2 bases and J dropped 10 bases, with 15 bases sitting between them. CDR3 DNA sequence: TGTGCCACCAGCAGAACAGCGTCGGGGAATCCCCAGCATTTT. Protein product: CATSRTASGNPQHF.

J is TRBJ2-7 and V is TRBV7-8; D perhaps matches TRBD1 (6 bases). Germline V gene sequence: CDR1 SGHVS, CDR2 FQNEAQ. This CDR3 region has 14 residues. V was cut by 3 bases and J by 2 bases, with 11 bases left in between. DNA of the CDR3: TGTGCCAGCAGCTTTCCGGGACAAACCTACGAGCAGTACTTC. Translating gives CASSFPGQTYEQYF.

J is TRBJ2-7 and V is TRBV6-5, with TRBD2 as a possible D gene (5 bases). In germline, CDR1 is MNHEY, CDR2 SVGAGI. The CDR3 spans 12 residues. Trimming removed 9 bases at V and 2 bases at J, with 11 bases between. The CDR3 spells CASTTGTYEQYF. CDR3 DNA: TGTGCCAGTACGACGGGAACCTACGAGCAGTACTTC.

The chain couples TRBV5-6 to TRBJ2-3; 8 bases agree with TRBD2. Germline trimming cut 3 bases from V and 0 bases from J; bases unmatched to any gene: 6. The CDR3 loop spans 16 amino acids. The germline V gene has CDR1 SGHDT and CDR2 YYEEEE. The CDR3 DNA is TGTGCCAGCAGCTCACAAGCGGGGGCTAGCACAGATACGCAGTATTTT. Its protein is CASSSQAGASTDTQYF.

The chain joins TRBV7-8 to TRBJ2-5; D may be TRBD2 (6 bases). CDR1 and CDR2 from the germline V gene are SGHVS and FQNEAQ. The CDR3 consists of 14 residues. V was clipped by 1 base and J by 2 bases, with 8 bases between them. The DNA for the CDR3 is TGTGCCAGCAGCTTAGTGGGGGGACAAGAGACCCAGTACTTC. This codes for CASSLVGGQETQYF.

J is TRBJ1-5 and V is TRBV13; D perhaps matches TRBD1 (6 bases). Per the germline V gene, CDR1 is PRHDT and CDR2 is FYEKMQ (reference sequence). Trimming removed 3 bases from V and 3 bases from J, with 12 bases in between. The CDR3 runs 15 residues. The CDR3 DNA follows: TGTGCCAGCAGCTTGGGGGGGGCGTACAATCAGCCCCAGCATTTT. This sequence encodes CASSLGGAYNQPQHF.

This chain joins TRBV18 and TRBJ1-1; no reliable D call. Germline V gives CDR1 KGHSH, CDR2 LQKENI. The V and J ends lost 6 bases and 5 bases respectively, with 16 bases between them. The CDR3 extends over 14 amino acids. The CDR3 DNA reads TGTGCCAGCTCTCCTACCGGTAGGAGGACTGAAGCTTTCTTT. Amino acid sequence: CASSPTGRRTEAFF.